This T cell receptor beta chain is from a study of CD8+CD57+ T cells in acquired aplastic anemia. Across the whole study: Sorted CD4+ and CD8+ cells yielded DNA averaging approximately 3 ug.

With regard to this clonotype: The antigen is undetermined.

TCR beta VDJ and CDR3 profiles were obtained from a genomic DNA template. TCRdb independently ran MiXCR on the reads; one entry per CDR3 protein. The sample has approximately 220,000 distinct CDR3 sequences; about half are singletons. It was patients with CD8+CD57+ cell expansion by flow cytometry who were chosen for sequencing. Blood came from patients not yet given any therapy. General observations from the study: Patients and controls shared over 25 CD8+ CDR3 sequences.

Germline values: CDR1 MDHEN, CDR2 SYDVKM. The CDR3 covers 12 residues. The ends lost 5 bases at V and 15 bases at J; junction bases unmatched: 8. The receptor was isolated from a human donor with aplastic anemia. This chain uses TRBV28 with TRBJ1-5, with 9 bases lining up with TRBD1. What was sequenced was sorted CD4+, CD8+, or CD8+CD57+ T cells (not recorded which) from PBMCs. CDR3: CASSRQGERVHF. The CDR3 DNA follows: TGTGCCAGCAGTAGACAGGGGGAGAGAGTGCATTTT.